This T cell receptor beta chain was obtained from a study of cytomegalovirus exposure and HLA in healthy donors. Background on the study: The roughly 120 million unique TCR beta sequences, from about 180 million T cells, were found by an earlier analysis. Samples from HLA-typed donors yielded 85 million to 95 million unique TCRs in an early data release.

Overall study results and limits: Presence/absence analyses assumed roughly uniform sequencing depth across donors. CMV serostatus alone was available as immune exposure information.

This CDR3 is 12 amino acids long. J gave up 5 bases and V 2 bases, and 1 base lay outside the gene matches. Germline CDR1 is SGHRS and CDR2 is YFSETQ. About this clone: As yet, its antigen is unknown.

The PCR contained 60 Vbeta and 13 Jbeta primers. Assay used: immunoSEQ multiplex PCR; TCRdb lists only in-frame clones, some missing. This sample's table reports roughly 69,000 clones. The rearrangement links TRBV5-1 to TRBJ2-7; TRBD1 matches at 7 bases. Sequenced: PBMCs. This sequence was found in a woman younger than 45 in good health and CMV-seronegative. The CDR3 DNA reads TGCGCCAGCAGCTTTACAGGGGACGAGCAGTACTTC. Protein: CASSFTGDEQYF.